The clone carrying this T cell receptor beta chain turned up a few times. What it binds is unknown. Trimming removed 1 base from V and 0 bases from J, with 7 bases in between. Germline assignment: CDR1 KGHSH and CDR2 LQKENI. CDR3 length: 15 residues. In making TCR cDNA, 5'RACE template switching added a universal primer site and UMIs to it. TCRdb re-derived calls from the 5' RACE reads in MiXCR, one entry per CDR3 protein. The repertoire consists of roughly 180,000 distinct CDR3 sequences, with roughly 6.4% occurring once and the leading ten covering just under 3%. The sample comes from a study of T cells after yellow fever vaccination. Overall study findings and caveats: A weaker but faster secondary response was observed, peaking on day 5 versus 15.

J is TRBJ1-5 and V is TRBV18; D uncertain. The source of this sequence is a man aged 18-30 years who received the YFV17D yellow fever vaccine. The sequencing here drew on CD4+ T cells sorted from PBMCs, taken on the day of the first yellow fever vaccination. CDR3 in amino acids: CASSPRKDSNQPQHF. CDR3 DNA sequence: TGTGCCAGCTCACCACGTAAAGATAGCAATCAGCCCCAGCATTTT.